The rows below give T cell receptor beta chains drawn from one sample of a study of vaccination and CD4 T cells after COVID-19. Antigen specificity for these receptors is unknown. Using its own MiXCR run on the PCR reads, TCRdb lists one record per CDR3 protein. The table has 20,000 to 25,000 distinct CDR3 sequences, around 35% seen once. The specimen was CD4+ T cells from blood, cultured in vitro, collected before SARS-CoV-2 vaccination. Receptor source: a human donor who had recovered from COVID-19. Both conserved end residues are part of each CDR3. D genes are given only for firm matches. Clone sizes are given selectively: once, few, many, or a class where the clone is expanded.

len: 16
d_gene: -
abundance: -
j_gene: TRBJ1-2
v_gene: TRBV19
CDR3nt: TGTGCCAGTAGTACCGAGAGGACAGTGACTAACTATGGCTACACCTTC
CDR3aa: CASSTERTVTNYGYTF

len: 12
d_gene: -
abundance: -
j_gene: TRBJ2-2
v_gene: TRBV6-1
CDR3nt: TGTGCCAGCACCGCCGTTACCGGGGAGCTGTTTTTT
CDR3aa: CASTAVTGELFF

len: 15
d_gene: -
abundance: -
j_gene: TRBJ1-2
v_gene: TRBV18
CDR3nt: TGTGCCAGCTCACCTGACGGGGGCCCTAACTATGGCTACACCTTC
CDR3aa: CASSPDGGPNYGYTF

len: 13
d_gene: -
abundance: -
j_gene: TRBJ1-5
v_gene: TRBV20-1
CDR3nt: TGCAGTGCCACTTCAGGGGTCGCTCAGCCCCAGCATTTT
CDR3aa: CSATSGVAQPQHF

len: 12
d_gene: -
abundance: once
j_gene: TRBJ2-2
v_gene: TRBV6-1
CDR3nt: TGTGCCAGCCGGCCCCTCACCGGGGAGCTGTTTTTT
CDR3aa: CASRPLTGELFF

len: 15
d_gene: -
abundance: -
j_gene: TRBJ1-4
v_gene: TRBV20-1
CDR3nt: TGCAGTGCTAGAGATTATGGGGGGCCAGGTGAAAAACTGTTTTTT
CDR3aa: CSARDYGGPGEKLFF

len: 16
d_gene: TRBD1
abundance: -
j_gene: TRBJ1-6
v_gene: TRBV9
CDR3nt: TGTGCCAGCAGCCGACAGGGGACGGGAACTAATTCACCCCTCCACTTT
CDR3aa: CASSRQGTGTNSPLHF

len: 15
d_gene: TRBD1
abundance: few
j_gene: TRBJ2-7
v_gene: TRBV20-1
CDR3nt: TGCAGTGCTAGACGGGACAGGGGGAATCCCTACGAGCAGTACTTC
CDR3aa: CSARRDRGNPYEQYF

len: 14
d_gene: -
abundance: -
j_gene: TRBJ2-2
v_gene: TRBV27
CDR3nt: TGTGCCAGCAGTTTCAGGACTAACACCGGGGAGCTGTTTTTT
CDR3aa: CASSFRTNTGELFF

len: 13
d_gene: -
abundance: few
j_gene: TRBJ1-1
v_gene: TRBV6-2/TRBV6-3
CDR3nt: TGTGCCAGCAGTTATAAGCTGACCGCTGAAGCTTTCTTT
CDR3aa: CASSYKLTAEAFF

len: 14
d_gene: -
abundance: -
j_gene: TRBJ2-2
v_gene: TRBV12-3/TRBV12-4
CDR3nt: TGTGCCAGCAGTTTACTCATCGGCACCGGGGAGCTGTTTTTT
CDR3aa: CASSLLIGTGELFF

len: 13
d_gene: -
abundance: -
j_gene: TRBJ2-7
v_gene: TRBV25-1
CDR3nt: TGTGCCAGCAGTGAATTCGTGGCGGGCGAGCAGTACTTC
CDR3aa: CASSEFVAGEQYF

len: 13
d_gene: -
abundance: few
j_gene: TRBJ1-2
v_gene: TRBV6-1
CDR3nt: TGTGCCAGCAGGCCCGGGGCCCTCGGTGGCTACACCTTC
CDR3aa: CASRPGALGGYTF

len: 13
d_gene: -
abundance: -
j_gene: TRBJ1-5
v_gene: TRBV6-5
CDR3nt: TGTGCCAGCAGTTGGGGGGCAGATCAGCCCCAGCATTTT
CDR3aa: CASSWGADQPQHF

len: 13
d_gene: -
abundance: once
j_gene: TRBJ2-7
v_gene: TRBV19
CDR3nt: TGTGCCAGCGGTCGTGGGTCCTCCTACGAGCAGTACTTC
CDR3aa: CASGRGSSYEQYF

len: 17
d_gene: TRBD1
abundance: few
j_gene: TRBJ1-1
v_gene: TRBV7-3
CDR3nt: TGTGCCAGCAGCTCAATACCCGGACGACAGGGGCAGGCTGAAGCTTTCTTT
CDR3aa: CASSSIPGRQGQAEAFF

len: 15
d_gene: TRBD1
abundance: few
j_gene: TRBJ2-5
v_gene: TRBV11-3
CDR3nt: TGTGCCAGCAGCCCGGGACAGGGGTCCCTAGAGACCCAGTACTTC
CDR3aa: CASSPGQGSLETQYF

len: 15
d_gene: -
abundance: -
j_gene: TRBJ1-1
v_gene: TRBV19
CDR3nt: TGTGCCAGTAGTCCTGGCGGGGGAATGAACACTGAAGCTTTCTTT
CDR3aa: CASSPGGGMNTEAFF

len: 15
d_gene: -
abundance: -
j_gene: TRBJ1-2
v_gene: TRBV7-2
CDR3nt: TGTGCCAGCAGCTTAGATCTGTGGGAGGACTATGGCTACACCTTC
CDR3aa: CASSLDLWEDYGYTF

len: 14
d_gene: -
abundance: -
j_gene: TRBJ1-5
v_gene: TRBV6-1
CDR3nt: TGTGCCAGCAGATCCAGGGGCCCCAATCAGCCCCAGCATTTT
CDR3aa: CASRSRGPNQPQHF

len: 17
d_gene: TRBD1
abundance: -
j_gene: TRBJ2-3
v_gene: TRBV6-5
CDR3nt: TGTGCCAGCAGTTATACATCCGGACAGGTTATGCAGGGGACGCAGTATTTT
CDR3aa: CASSYTSGQVMQGTQYF

len: 15
d_gene: -
abundance: -
j_gene: TRBJ2-7
v_gene: TRBV27
CDR3nt: TGTGCCAGCAGTTTATCGAGCGGCTTTACCTACGAGCAGTACTTC
CDR3aa: CASSLSSGFTYEQYF

len: 15
d_gene: -
abundance: few
j_gene: TRBJ1-4
v_gene: TRBV7-9
CDR3nt: TGTGCCAGCAGCGAAGGGACACATAATAATGAAAAACTGTTTTTT
CDR3aa: CASSEGTHNNEKLFF

len: 15
d_gene: -
abundance: -
j_gene: TRBJ1-6
v_gene: TRBV11-1
CDR3nt: TGTGCCAGCAGCTTAGATCAGCGGGAAGGTTCACCCCTCCACTTT
CDR3aa: CASSLDQREGSPLHF

len: 15
d_gene: TRBD2
abundance: -
j_gene: TRBJ2-3
v_gene: TRBV6-2/TRBV6-3
CDR3nt: TGTGCCAGCAGCCATCGGACTAGCGGGACTGGTACGCAGTATTTT
CDR3aa: CASSHRTSGTGTQYF

len: 15
d_gene: -
abundance: -
j_gene: TRBJ1-2
v_gene: TRBV6-1
CDR3nt: TGTGCCAGCAGATTGGGCAGGGGATTTCGCTATGGCTACACCTTC
CDR3aa: CASRLGRGFRYGYTF

len: 15
d_gene: -
abundance: few
j_gene: TRBJ1-5
v_gene: TRBV6-1
CDR3nt: TGTGCCAGCAGTGACCGCTCGGGACGCAATCAGCCCCAGCATTTT
CDR3aa: CASSDRSGRNQPQHF

len: 15
d_gene: -
abundance: -
j_gene: TRBJ2-2
v_gene: TRBV19
CDR3nt: TGTGCCAGTAGTATAGCGGCAGGGAACACCGGGGAGCTGTTTTTT
CDR3aa: CASSIAAGNTGELFF

len: 12
d_gene: -
abundance: -
j_gene: TRBJ2-5
v_gene: TRBV20-1
CDR3nt: TGCAGTGCTGGGGGGGGCGAAGAGACCCAGTACTTC
CDR3aa: CSAGGGEETQYF

len: 14
d_gene: TRBD1
abundance: few
j_gene: TRBJ2-7
v_gene: TRBV27
CDR3nt: TGTGCCAGCAGTTTACGACAGGGCTCCTACGAGCAGTACTTC
CDR3aa: CASSLRQGSYEQYF